This TCR beta chain was captured in a study of human thymus T cells. This clone has just a few counts. Using immunoSEQ multiplex PCR, the repertoire was profiled, and TCRdb retains in-frame clones only, with some absent. This sample carries roughly 60,000 clones, over 85% of them seen once, and the ten largest clones take 5.5% to 7%. This TCR derives from a boy younger than two with a congenital heart defect but otherwise immunologically healthy. The sample comprised blood.

CDR3 in DNA: TGTGCCTGGAGTGCCATGAACACTGAAGCTTTCTTT. Its translation: CAWSAMNTEAFF. The chain couples TRBV30 to TRBJ1-1; D unclear. CDR3 size: 12 residues. Per the germline V gene, CDR1 is GTSNPN and CDR2 is SVGIG (reference sequence). Trimming removed 1 base from V and 0 bases from J, with 3 bases in between.